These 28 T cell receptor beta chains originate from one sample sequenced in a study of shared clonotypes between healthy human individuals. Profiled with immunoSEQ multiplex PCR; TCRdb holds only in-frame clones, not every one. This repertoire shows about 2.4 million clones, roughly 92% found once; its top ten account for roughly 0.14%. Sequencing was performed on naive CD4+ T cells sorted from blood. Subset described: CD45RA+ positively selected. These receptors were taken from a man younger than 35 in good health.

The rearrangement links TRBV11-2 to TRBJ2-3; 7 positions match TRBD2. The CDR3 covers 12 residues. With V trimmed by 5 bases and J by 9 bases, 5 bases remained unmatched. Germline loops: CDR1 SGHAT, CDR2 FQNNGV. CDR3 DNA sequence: TGTGCCAGCAGCCACCTAGCGGAGACGCAGTATTTT. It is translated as CASSHLAETQYF. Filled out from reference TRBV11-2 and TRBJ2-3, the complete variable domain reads EAGVAQSPRYKIIEKRQSVAFWCNPISGHATLYWYQQILGQGPKLLIQFQNNGVVDDSQLPKDRFSAERLKGVDSTLKIQPAKLEDSAVYLCASSHLAETQYFGPGTRLTVL.

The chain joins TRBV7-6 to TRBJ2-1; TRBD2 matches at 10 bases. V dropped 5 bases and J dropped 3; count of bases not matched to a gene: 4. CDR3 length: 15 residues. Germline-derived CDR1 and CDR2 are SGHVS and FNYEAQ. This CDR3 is CASSPSGGLYNEQFF. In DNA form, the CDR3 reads TGTGCCAGCAGCCCTAGCGGGGGCCTCTACAATGAGCAGTTCTTC.

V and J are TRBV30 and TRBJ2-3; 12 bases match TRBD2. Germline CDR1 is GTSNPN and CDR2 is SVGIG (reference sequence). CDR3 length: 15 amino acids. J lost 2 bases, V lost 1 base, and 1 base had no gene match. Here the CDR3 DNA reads TGTGCCTGGAGTGGACTAGCGGGGGACACAGATACGCAGTATTTT. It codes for CAWSGLAGDTDTQYF. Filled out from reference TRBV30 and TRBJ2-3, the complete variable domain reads SQTIHQWPATLVQPVGSPLSLECTVEGTSNPNLYWYRQAAGRGLQLLFYSVGIGQISSEVPQNLSASRPQDRQFILSSKKLLLSDSGFYLCAWSGLAGDTDTQYFGPGTRLTVL.

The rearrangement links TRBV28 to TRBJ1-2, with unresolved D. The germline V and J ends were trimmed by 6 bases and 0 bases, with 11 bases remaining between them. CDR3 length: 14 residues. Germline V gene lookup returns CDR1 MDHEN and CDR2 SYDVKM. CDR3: CASRYDTANYGYTF. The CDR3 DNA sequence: TGTGCCAGCAGATATGACACAGCTAACTATGGCTACACCTTC.

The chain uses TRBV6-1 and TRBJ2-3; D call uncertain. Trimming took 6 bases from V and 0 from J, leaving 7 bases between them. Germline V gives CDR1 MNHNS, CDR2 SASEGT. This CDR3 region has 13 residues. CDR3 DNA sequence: TGTGCCAGCAGGGGGTCCAGCACAGATACGCAGTATTTT. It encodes CASRGSSTDTQYF.

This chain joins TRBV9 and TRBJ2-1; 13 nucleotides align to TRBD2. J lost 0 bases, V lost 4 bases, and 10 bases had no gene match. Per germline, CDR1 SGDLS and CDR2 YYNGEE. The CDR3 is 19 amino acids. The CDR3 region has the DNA TGTGCCAGCAGCCCGCGACTAGCGGGAGGCGGTGGCTCCTACAATGAGCAGTTCTTC. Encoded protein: CASSPRLAGGGGSYNEQFF.

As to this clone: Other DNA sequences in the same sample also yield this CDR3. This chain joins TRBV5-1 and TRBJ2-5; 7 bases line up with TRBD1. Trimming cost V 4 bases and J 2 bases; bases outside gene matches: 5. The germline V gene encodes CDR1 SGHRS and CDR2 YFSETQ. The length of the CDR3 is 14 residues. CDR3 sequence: CASSLTGPQETQYF. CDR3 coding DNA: TGCGCCAGCAGCCTGACAGGGCCGCAAGAGACCCAGTACTTC.

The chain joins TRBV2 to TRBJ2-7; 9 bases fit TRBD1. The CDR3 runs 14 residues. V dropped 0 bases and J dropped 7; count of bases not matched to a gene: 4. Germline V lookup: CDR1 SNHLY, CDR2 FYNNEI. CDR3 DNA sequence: TGTGCCAGCAGTGAAGCGGGACAGGGTTTTGAGCAGTACTTC. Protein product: CASSEAGQGFEQYF.

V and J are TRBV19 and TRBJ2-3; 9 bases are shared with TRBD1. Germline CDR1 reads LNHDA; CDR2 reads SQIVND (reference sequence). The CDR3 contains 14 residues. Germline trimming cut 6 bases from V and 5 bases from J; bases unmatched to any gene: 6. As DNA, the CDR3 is TGTGCCAGTAGCTGGACAGGGGATGAAGATACGCAGTATTTT. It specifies CASSWTGDEDTQYF.

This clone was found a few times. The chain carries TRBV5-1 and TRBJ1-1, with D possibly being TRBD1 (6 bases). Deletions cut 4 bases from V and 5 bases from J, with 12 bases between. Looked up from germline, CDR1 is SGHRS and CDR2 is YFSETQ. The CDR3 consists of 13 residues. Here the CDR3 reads CASSVTGLTEAFF. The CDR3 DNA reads TGCGCCAGCAGCGTCACAGGGCTTACTGAAGCTTTCTTT. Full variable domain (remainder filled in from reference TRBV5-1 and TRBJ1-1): KAGVTQTPRYLIKTRGQQVTLSCSPISGHRSVSWYQQTPGQGLQFLFEYFSETQRNKGNFPGRFSGRQFSNSRSEMNVSTLELGDSALYLCASSVTGLTEAFFGQGTRLTVV.

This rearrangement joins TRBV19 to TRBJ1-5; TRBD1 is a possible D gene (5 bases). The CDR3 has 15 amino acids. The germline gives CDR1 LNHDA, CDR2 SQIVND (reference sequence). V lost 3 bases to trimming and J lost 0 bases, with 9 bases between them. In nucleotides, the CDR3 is TGTGCCAGTAGTATTGGGGCAAATAGCAATCAGCCCCAGCATTTT. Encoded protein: CASSIGANSNQPQHF.

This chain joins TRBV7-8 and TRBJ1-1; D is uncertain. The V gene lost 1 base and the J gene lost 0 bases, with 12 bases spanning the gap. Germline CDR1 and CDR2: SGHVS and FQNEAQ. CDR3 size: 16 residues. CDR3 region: CASSLEGPRVNTEAFF. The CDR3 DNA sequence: TGTGCCAGCAGCTTAGAGGGTCCTCGGGTGAACACTGAAGCTTTCTTT.

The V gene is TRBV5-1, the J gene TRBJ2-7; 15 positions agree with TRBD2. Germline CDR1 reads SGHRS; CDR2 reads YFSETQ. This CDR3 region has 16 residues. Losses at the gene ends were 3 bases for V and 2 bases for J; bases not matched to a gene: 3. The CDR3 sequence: CASSSGLAGGTYEQYF. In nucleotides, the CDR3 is TGCGCCAGCAGCTCGGGACTAGCGGGGGGCACCTACGAGCAGTACTTC.

In DNA form, the CDR3 reads TGTGCCTGGAGTGTACCGGGACAGTTCCGATACGAGCAGTACTTC. Translation gives CAWSVPGQFRYEQYF. The J gene is TRBJ2-5, the V gene TRBV30; 7 bases are shared with TRBD1. The tail of the sequence fits TRBJ2-7 better, so the J call may be wrong. CDR1 GTSNPN and CDR2 SVGIG come from the germline V gene (reference sequence). The CDR3 has 15 amino acids.

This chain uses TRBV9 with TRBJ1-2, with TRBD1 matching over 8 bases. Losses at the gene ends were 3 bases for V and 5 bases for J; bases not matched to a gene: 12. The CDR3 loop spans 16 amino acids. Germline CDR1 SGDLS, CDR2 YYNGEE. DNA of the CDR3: TGTGCCAGCAGCGCAGGGACAGGAAATTTTCCTTATGGCTACACCTTC. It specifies CASSAGTGNFPYGYTF.

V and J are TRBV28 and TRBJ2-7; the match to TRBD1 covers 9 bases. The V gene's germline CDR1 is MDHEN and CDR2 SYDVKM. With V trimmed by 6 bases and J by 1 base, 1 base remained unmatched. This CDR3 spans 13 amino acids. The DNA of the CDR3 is TGTGCCAGCAGGGGACAGGGATCCTACGAGCAGTACTTC. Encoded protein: CASRGQGSYEQYF. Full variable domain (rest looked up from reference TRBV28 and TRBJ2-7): DVKVTQSSRYLVKRTGEKVFLECVQDMDHENMFWYRQDPGLGLRLIYFSYDVKMKEKGDIPEGYSVSREKKERFSLILESASTNQTSMYLCASRGQGSYEQYFGPGTRLTVT.

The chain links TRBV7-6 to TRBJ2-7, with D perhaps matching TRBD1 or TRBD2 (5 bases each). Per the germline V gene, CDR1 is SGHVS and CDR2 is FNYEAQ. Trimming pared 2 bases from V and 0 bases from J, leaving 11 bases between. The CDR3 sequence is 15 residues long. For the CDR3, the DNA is TGTGCCAGCAGCTTATTTGGGGGAAGCTCCTACGAGCAGTACTTC. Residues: CASSLFGGSSYEQYF.

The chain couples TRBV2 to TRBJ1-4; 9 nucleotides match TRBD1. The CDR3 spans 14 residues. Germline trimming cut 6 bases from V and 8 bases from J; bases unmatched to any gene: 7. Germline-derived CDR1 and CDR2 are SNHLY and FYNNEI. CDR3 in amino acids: CASRPGQGVEKLFF. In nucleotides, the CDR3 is TGTGCCAGCAGACCGGGACAGGGTGTAGAAAAACTGTTTTTT.

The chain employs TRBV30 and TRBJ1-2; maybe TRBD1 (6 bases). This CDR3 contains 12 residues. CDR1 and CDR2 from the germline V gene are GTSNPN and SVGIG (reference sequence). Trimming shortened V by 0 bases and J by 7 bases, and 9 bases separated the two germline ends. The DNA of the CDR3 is TGTGCCTGGAGTGTAAAGGACAGTGGCTACACCTTC. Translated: CAWSVKDSGYTF.

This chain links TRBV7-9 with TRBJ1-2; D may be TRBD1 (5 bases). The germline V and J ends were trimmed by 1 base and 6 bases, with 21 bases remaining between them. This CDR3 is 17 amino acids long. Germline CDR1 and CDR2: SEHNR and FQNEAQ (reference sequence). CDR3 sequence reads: CASSLGGLGGMLNGYTF. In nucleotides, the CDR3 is TGTGCCAGCAGCTTAGGAGGACTCGGGGGGATGCTTAATGGCTACACCTTC.

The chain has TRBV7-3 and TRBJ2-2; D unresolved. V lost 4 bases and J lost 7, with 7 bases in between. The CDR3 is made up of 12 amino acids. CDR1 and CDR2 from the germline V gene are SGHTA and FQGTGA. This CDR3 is CASSSPGGELFF. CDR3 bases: TGTGCCAGCAGCTCCCCGGGCGGGGAGCTGTTTTTT. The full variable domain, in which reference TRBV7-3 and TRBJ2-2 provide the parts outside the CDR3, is GAGVSQTPSNKVTEKGKYVELRCDPISGHTALYWYRQSLGQGPEFLIYFQGTGAADDSGLPNDRFFAVRPEGSVSTLKIQRTERGDSAVYLCASSSPGGELFFGEGSRLTVL.

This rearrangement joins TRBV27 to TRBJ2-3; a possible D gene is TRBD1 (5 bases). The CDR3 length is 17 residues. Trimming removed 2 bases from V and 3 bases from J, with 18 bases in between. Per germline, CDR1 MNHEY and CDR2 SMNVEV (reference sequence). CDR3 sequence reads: CASSLDYKYRKTDTQYF. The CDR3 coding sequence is TGTGCCAGCAGTTTAGATTATAAGTACAGGAAAACAGATACGCAGTATTTT.

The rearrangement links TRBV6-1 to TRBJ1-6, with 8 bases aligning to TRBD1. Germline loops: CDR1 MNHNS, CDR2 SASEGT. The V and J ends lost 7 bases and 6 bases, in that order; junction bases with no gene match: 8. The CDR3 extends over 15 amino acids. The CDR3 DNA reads TGTGCCAGCACCGGACAGGGAAGCGGTAATTCACCCCTCCACTTT. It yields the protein CASTGQGSGNSPLHF.

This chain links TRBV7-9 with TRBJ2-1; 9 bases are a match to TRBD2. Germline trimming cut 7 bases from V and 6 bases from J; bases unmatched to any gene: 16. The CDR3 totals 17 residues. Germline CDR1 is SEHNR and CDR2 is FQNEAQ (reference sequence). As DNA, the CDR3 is TGTGCCAGCAACCCAGCCCTCTTAGCGGGAGTTGGCAATGAGCAGTTCTTC. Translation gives CASNPALLAGVGNEQFF.

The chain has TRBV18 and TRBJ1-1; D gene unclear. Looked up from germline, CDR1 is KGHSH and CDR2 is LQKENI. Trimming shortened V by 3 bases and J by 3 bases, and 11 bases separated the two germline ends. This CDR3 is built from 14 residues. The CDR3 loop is CASSPFNGDTEAFF. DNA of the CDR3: TGTGCCAGCTCACCGTTCAACGGGGACACTGAAGCTTTCTTT.

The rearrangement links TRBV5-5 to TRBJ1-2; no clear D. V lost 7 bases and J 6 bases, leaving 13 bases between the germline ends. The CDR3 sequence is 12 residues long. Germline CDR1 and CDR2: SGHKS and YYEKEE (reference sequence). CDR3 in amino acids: CASDRPDDGYTF. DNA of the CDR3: TGTGCCAGCGACCGTCCTGATGATGGCTACACCTTC. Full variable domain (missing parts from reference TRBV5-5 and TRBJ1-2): DAGVTQSPTHLIKTRGQQVTLRCSPISGHKSVSWYQQVLGQGPQFIFQYYEKEERGRGNFPDRFSARQFPNYSSELNVNALLLGDSALYLCASDRPDDGYTFGSGTRLTVV.

CDR3 in amino acids: CASSRGWADTQYF. CDR3 DNA sequence: TGTGCCAGCAGTCGGGGGTGGGCAGATACGCAGTATTTT. V usage is TRBV6-5 and J usage is TRBJ2-3; D possibly corresponds to TRBD2 (6 bases). Trimming took off 5 bases at V and 4 bases at J, with 10 bases between the two ends. The length of the CDR3 is 13 residues. Per germline, CDR1 MNHEY and CDR2 SVGAGI.

CDR3 bases: TGTGCCTGGGCTGACAGCAACTTTTACGAGCAGTACTTC. As protein: CAWADSNFYEQYF. The chain joins TRBV30 to TRBJ2-7; D is possibly TRBD1 (5 bases). Germline V gives CDR1 GTSNPN, CDR2 SVGIG (reference sequence). The CDR3 is made up of 13 amino acids. V was cut by 5 bases and J by 4 bases, with 15 bases left in between.